This T cell receptor (beta chain) stems from a study of T-cell reconstitution after alpha-beta-depleted transplantation in children. V lost 0 bases, J lost 7 bases, and 5 bases stayed unmatched. This CDR3 comprises 15 residues. Germline V CDR1 and CDR2: WSHSY, SAAADI. The authors prepared the TCRbeta library with unique molecular identifiers. TCRdb used MiXCR to reprocess the PCR reads, holding one entry per CDR3 protein. The repertoire holds 600,000 to 700,000 distinct CDR3 sequences, with 16% as singletons. The source was PBMCs from the stem cell graft donor, collected from the stem cell graft. This TCR was sampled from a human donor who donated a stem cell graft to a child with acute myeloid leukemia. The chain couples TRBV10-2 to TRBJ2-1, with 8 positions matching TRBD2. The CDR3 protein is CASSESRGGYNEQFF. The CDR3 DNA reads TGCGCCAGCAGTGAGTCACGGGGGGGGTATAATGAGCAGTTCTTC.